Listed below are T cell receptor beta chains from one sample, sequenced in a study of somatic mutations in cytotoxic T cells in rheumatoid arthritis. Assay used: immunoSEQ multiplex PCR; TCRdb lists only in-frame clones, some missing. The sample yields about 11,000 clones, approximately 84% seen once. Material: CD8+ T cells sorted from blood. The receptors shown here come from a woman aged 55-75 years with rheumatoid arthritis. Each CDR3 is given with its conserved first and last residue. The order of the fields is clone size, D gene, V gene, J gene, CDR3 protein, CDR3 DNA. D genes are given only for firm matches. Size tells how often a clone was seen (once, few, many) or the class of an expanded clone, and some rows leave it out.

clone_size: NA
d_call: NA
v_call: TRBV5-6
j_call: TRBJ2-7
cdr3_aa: CASSLTDSIYEQYF
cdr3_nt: TGTGCCAGCAGCTTGACAGACAGCATCTACGAGCAGTACTTC

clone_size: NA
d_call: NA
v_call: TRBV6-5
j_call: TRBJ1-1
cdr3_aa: CASSPGRVTEAFF
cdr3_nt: TGTGCCAGCAGTCCAGGCAGGGTTACTGAAGCTTTCTTT

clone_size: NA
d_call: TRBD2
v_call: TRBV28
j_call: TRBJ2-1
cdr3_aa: CASSLLTAGARYEQFF
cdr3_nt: TGTGCCAGCAGTTTACTTACAGCGGGAGCTAGATACGAGCAGTTCTTC

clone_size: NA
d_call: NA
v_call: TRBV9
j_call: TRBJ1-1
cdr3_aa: CASSVAGFDTEAFF
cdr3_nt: TGTGCCAGCAGCGTAGCGGGATTTGACACTGAAGCTTTCTTT

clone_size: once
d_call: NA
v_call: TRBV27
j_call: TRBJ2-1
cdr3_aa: CASYKSSYNEQFF
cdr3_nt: TGTGCCAGCTATAAGAGCTCCTACAATGAGCAGTTCTTC

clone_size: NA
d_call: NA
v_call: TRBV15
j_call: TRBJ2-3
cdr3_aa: CATSSYGDTQYF
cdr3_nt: TGTGCCACCAGCAGCTACGGGGATACGCAGTATTTT

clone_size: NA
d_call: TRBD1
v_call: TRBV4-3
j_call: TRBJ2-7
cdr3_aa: CASSPGTGGSYEQYF
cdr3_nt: TGCGCCAGCAGCCCCGGGACAGGGGGATCCTACGAGCAGTACTTC

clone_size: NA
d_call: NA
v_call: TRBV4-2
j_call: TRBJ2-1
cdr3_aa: CASSQVLFHNEQFF
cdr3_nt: TGTGCCAGCAGCCAAGTTCTGTTCCACAATGAGCAGTTCTTC

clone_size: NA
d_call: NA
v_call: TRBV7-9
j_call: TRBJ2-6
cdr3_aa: CASSLPRVSGANVLTF
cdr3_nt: TGTGCCAGCAGCTTGCCACGGGTCTCTGGGGCCAACGTCCTGACTTTC

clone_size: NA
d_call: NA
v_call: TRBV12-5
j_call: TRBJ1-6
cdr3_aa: CASGWGGKNSPLHF
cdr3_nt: TGTGCTAGTGGTTGGGGGGGGAAGAATTCACCCCTCCACTTT

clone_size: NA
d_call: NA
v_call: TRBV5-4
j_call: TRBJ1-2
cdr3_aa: CASSLPGVQGYGYTF
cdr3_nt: TGTGCCAGCAGCTTACCAGGGGTCCAGGGGTATGGCTACACCTTC

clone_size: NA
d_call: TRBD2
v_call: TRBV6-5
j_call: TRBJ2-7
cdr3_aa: CASSLTSGAYEQYF
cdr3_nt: TGTGCCAGCAGCCTGACTAGCGGGGCCTACGAGCAGTACTTC

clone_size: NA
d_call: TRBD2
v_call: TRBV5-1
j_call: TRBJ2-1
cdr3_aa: CASSSSGGYNEQFF
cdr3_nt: TGCGCCAGCAGCTCTAGCGGGGGTTACAATGAGCAGTTCTTC

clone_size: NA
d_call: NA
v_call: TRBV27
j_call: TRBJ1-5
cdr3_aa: CASSEINNQPQHF
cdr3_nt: TGTGCCAGCAGTGAGATTAACAATCAGCCCCAGCATTTT

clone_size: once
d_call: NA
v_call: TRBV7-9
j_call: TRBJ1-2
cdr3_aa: CASSIIGGADPSNYGYTF
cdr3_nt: TGTGCCAGCAGCATTATAGGAGGGGCCGACCCCTCTAACTATGGCTACACCTTC

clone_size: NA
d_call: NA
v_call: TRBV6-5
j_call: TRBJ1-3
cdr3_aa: CASSYSSSGNTIYF
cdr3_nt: TGTGCCAGCAGTTACAGTAGCTCTGGAAACACCATATATTTT

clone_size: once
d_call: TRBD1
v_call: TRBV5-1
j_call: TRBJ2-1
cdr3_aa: CASSPRTGDYNEQFF
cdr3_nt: TGCGCCAGCAGCCCACGGACAGGAGATTACAATGAGCAGTTCTTC

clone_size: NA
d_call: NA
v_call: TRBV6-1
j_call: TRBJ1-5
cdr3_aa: CASSEAPGLGQPQHF
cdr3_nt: TGTGCCAGCAGTGAAGCTCCGGGGTTAGGACAGCCCCAGCATTTT

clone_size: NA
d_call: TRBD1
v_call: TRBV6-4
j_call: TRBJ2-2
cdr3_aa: CASSDGTGAGELFF
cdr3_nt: TGTGCCAGCAGTGACGGGACAGGGGCCGGGGAGCTGTTTTTT

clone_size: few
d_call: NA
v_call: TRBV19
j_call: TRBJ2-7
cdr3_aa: CASSEGLPYEQYF
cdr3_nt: TGTGCCAGTAGTGAAGGACTACCCTACGAGCAGTACTTC

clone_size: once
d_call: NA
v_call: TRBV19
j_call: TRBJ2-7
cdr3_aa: CASTRDGADEQYF
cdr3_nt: TGTGCCAGCACCCGCGACGGTGCGGACGAGCAGTACTTC

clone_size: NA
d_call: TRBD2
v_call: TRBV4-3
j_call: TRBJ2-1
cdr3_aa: CASSQEEVGGRASSEQFF
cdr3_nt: TGCGCCAGCAGCCAAGAGGAAGTAGGCGGGAGGGCCTCCTCTGAGCAGTTCTTC

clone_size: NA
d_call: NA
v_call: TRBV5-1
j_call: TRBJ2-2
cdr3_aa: CASSPEGEGHHGELFF
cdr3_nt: TGCGCCAGCTCCCCTGAGGGGGAGGGCCATCACGGGGAGCTGTTTTTT

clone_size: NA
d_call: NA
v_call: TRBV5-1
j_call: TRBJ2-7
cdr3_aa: CASGIGSEQYF
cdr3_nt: TGCGCCAGCGGGATTGGGAGCGAGCAGTACTTC

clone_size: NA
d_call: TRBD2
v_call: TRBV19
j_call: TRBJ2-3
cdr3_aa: CASSVGTSGIEDTQYF
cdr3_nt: TGTGCCAGTAGCGTCGGGACTAGCGGGATAGAAGATACGCAGTATTTT

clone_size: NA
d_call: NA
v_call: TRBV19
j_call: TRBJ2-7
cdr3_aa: CASSIGIGDGYEQYF
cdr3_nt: TGTGCCAGTAGTATAGGGATAGGGGATGGCTACGAGCAGTACTTC

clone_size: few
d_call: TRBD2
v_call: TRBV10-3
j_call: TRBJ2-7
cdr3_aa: CAISQAGLAPYGQYF
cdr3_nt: TGTGCCATCAGCCAAGCGGGACTAGCCCCATACGGGCAGTACTTC

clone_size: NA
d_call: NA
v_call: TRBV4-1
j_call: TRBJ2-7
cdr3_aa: CASSQDPGGNGQREQYF
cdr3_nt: TGCGCCAGCAGCCAAGATCCGGGCGGTAACGGACAGAGAGAGCAGTACTTC

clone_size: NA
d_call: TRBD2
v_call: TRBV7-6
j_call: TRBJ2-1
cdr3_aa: CASSLGGGYNEQFF
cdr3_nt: TGTGCCAGCAGCTTAGGCGGGGGCTACAATGAGCAGTTCTTC

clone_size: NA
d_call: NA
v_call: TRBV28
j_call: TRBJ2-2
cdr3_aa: CASTLGGGGELFF
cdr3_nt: TGTGCCAGCACCTTGGGTGGAGGCGGGGAGCTGTTTTTT

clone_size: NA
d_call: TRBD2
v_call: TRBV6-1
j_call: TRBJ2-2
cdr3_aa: CASSVIAGGLGGELFF
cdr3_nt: TGTGCCAGCAGTGTTATAGCGGGAGGGCTCGGCGGGGAGCTGTTTTTT

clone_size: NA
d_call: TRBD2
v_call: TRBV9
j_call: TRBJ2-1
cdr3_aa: CASRRHGGGSDEQFF
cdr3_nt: TGTGCCAGCAGACGGCATGGGGGGGGATCGGATGAGCAGTTCTTC

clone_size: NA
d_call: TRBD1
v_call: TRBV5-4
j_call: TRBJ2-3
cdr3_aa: CASRGGRGQYF
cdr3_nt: TGTGCCAGCAGAGGGGGCCGAGGGCAGTATTTT

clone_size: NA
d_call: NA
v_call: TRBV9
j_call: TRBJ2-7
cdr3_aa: CASSVASRGTYEQYF
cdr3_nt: TGTGCCAGCAGCGTAGCGTCAAGGGGCACCTACGAGCAGTACTTC

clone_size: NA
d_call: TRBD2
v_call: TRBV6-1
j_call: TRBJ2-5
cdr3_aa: CASSEGPGLAGPETQYF
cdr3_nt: TGTGCCAGCAGTGAAGGACCGGGACTAGCGGGACCAGAGACCCAGTACTTC

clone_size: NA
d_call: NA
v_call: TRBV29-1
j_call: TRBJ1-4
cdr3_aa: CSVEEGFSGAAEKLFF
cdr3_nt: TGCAGCGTTGAAGAAGGGTTCAGCGGGGCAGCCGAAAAACTGTTTTTT

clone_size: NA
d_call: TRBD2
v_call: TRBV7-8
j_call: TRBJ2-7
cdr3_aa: CASSLFGTSGIYEQYF
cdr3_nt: TGTGCCAGCAGCTTGTTTGGGACTAGCGGGATATACGAGCAGTACTTC

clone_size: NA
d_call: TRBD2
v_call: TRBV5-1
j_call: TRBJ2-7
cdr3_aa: CASSAGLAGEYEQYF
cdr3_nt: TGCGCCAGCAGCGCCGGACTAGCGGGAGAGTACGAGCAGTACTTC

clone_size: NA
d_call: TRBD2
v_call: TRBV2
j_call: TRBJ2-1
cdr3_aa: CASSEATTSGHNEQFF
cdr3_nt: TGTGCCAGCAGTGAAGCGACGACTAGCGGCCACAATGAGCAGTTCTTC

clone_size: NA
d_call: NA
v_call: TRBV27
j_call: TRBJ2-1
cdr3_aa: CASSLIGGEQFF
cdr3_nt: TGTGCCAGCAGTTTAATCGGCGGGGAGCAGTTCTTC

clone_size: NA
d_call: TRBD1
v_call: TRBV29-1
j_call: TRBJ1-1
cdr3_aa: CSVEAPGQGDTEAFF
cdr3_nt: TGCAGCGTTGAAGCCCCGGGACAGGGTGACACTGAAGCTTTCTTT

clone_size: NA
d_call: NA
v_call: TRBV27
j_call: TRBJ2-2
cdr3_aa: CASSPGTGELFF
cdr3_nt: TGTGCCAGCAGTCCCGGCACCGGGGAGCTGTTTTTT

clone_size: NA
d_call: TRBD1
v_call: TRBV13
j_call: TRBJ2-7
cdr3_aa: CASSLGGQGAAYEQYF
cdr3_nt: TGTGCCAGCAGCTTAGGAGGCCAGGGGGCCGCCTACGAGCAGTACTTC

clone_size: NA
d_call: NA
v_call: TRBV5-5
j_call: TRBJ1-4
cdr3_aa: CASSGWGDRNEKLFF
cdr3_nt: TGTGCCAGCAGCGGCTGGGGGGACCGGAATGAAAAACTGTTTTTT

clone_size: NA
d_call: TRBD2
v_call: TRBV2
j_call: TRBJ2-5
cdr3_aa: CASSTGTSGRETQYF
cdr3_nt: TGTGCCAGCAGTACCGGGACTAGCGGGAGAGAGACCCAGTACTTC

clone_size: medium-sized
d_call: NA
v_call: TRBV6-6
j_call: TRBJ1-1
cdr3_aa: CASSSRVNTEAFF
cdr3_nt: TGTGCCAGCAGCTCGCGGGTGAACACTGAAGCTTTCTTT

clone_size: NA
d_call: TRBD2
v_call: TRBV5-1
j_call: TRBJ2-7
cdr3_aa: CASSVGRGIDVYEQYF
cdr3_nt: TGCGCCAGCAGCGTGGGGCGGGGGATAGACGTTTACGAGCAGTACTTC

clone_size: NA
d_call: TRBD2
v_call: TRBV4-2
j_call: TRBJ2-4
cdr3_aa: CASSAAPAGDVNIQYF
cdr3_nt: TGTGCCAGCAGCGCTGCTCCAGCGGGAGACGTAAACATTCAGTACTTC

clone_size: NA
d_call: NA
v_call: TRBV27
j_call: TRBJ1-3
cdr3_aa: CARHGTPGNTIYF
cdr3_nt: TGTGCCCGCCACGGGACACCTGGAAACACCATATATTTT

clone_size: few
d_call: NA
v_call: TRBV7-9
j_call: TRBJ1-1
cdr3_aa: CASSLGSTEAFF
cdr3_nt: TGTGCCAGCAGCTTAGGCAGCACTGAAGCTTTCTTT

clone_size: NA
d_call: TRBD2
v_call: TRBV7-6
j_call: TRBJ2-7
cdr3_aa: CASSPGGGGEQYF
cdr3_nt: TGTGCCAGCAGCCCAGGCGGGGGTGGAGAGCAGTACTTC

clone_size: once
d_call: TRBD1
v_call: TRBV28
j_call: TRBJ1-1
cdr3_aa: CASSLTLQGATEAFF
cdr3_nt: TGTGCCAGCAGTTTAACTCTACAGGGGGCCACTGAAGCTTTCTTT

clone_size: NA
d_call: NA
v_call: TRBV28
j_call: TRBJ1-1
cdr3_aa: CASSFRTAMNTEAFF
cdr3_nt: TGTGCCAGCAGTTTTAGAACAGCCATGAACACTGAAGCTTTCTTT

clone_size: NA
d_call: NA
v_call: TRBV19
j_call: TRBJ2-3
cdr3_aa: CASSPGGRITDTQYF
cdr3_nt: TGTGCCAGTAGCCCCGGGGGGCGAATCACAGATACGCAGTATTTT

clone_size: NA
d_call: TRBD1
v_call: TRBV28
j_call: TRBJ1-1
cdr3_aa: CASSPGRAGGAFF
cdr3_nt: TGTGCCAGCAGCCCTGGCCGGGCAGGGGGAGCTTTCTTT

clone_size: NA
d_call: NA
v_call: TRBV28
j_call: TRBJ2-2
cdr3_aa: CASSFGTPTGELFF
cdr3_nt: TGTGCCAGCAGTTTCGGGACACCTACCGGGGAGCTGTTTTTT

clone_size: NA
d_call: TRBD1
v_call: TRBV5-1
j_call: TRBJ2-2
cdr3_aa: CASSPIQGANTGELFF
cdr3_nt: TGCGCCAGCAGTCCTATCCAGGGGGCAAACACCGGGGAGCTGTTTTTT

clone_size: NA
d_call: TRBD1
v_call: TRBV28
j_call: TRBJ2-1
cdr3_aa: CASSFRGPYREQFF
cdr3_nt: TGTGCCAGCAGTTTTAGGGGGCCCTACCGAGAGCAGTTCTTC

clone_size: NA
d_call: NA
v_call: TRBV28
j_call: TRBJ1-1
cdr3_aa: CASSLSRGNTEAFF
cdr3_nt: TGTGCCAGCAGTTTAAGTCGGGGAAACACTGAAGCTTTCTTT

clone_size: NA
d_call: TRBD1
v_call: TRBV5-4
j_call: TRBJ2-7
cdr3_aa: CASSPKGTGGAEQYF
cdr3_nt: TGTGCCAGCAGCCCTAAGGGGACAGGGGGCGCCGAGCAGTACTTC